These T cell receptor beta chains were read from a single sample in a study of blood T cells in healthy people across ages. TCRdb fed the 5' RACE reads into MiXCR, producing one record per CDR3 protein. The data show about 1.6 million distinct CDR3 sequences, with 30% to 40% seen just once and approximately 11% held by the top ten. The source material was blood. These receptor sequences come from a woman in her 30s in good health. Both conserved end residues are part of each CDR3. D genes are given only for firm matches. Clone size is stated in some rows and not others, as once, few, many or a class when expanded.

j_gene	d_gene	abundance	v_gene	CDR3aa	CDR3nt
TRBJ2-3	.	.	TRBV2	CASGRLASTDTQYF	TGTGCCAGCGGGAGACTCGCTAGCACAGATACGCAGTATTTT
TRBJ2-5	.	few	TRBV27	CASSPFDPFGQYF	TGTGCCAGCAGCCCCTTCGACCCCTTCGGGCAGTACTTC
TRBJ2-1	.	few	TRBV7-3	CASGEDYNEQFF	TGTGCCAGCGGAGAAGATTACAATGAGCAGTTCTTC
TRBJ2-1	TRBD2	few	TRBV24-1	CATSDSGTSDLNEQFF	TGTGCCACCAGTGATTCCGGGACTAGCGACCTGAATGAGCAGTTCTTC
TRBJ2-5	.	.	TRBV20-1	CSATPTGTGAQETQYF	TGCAGTGCTACGCCTACTGGTACAGGCGCACAAGAGACCCAGTACTTC
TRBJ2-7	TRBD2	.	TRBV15	CATSSETSGREEQYF	TGTGCCACCAGCAGTGAGACTAGCGGGAGAGAGGAGCAGTACTTC
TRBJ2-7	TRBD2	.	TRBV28	CASSLRGATSGRGEQYF	TGTGCCAGCAGCCTCCGGGGGGCGACTAGCGGGAGAGGCGAGCAGTACTTC
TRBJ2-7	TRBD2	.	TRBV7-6	CASSLGGGAYYEQYF	TGTGCCAGCAGCTTAGGCGGGGGGGCGTACTACGAGCAGTACTTC
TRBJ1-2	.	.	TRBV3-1	CASSPEGGGSGGYTF	TGTGCCAGCAGCCCGGAAGGTGGGGGGAGCGGTGGCTACACCTTC
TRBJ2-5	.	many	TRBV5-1	CASRSPGVQETQYF	TGCGCCAGCAGATCCCCCGGGGTTCAAGAGACCCAGTACTTC
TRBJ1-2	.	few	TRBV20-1	CSARTRLWTANYGYTF	TGCAGTGCTAGAACCCGACTCTGGACGGCGAACTATGGCTACACCTTC
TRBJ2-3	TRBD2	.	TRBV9	CASSVGPSGTDTQYF	TGTGCCAGCAGCGTAGGTCCTAGCGGTACAGATACGCAGTATTTT
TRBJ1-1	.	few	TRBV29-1	CSVGGSIEAFF	TGCAGCGTTGGGGGGAGCATTGAAGCTTTCTTT
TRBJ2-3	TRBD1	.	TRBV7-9	CASSRTGIDTRYF	TGTGCCAGCAGCCGGACAGGGATCGATACGCGGTATTTT
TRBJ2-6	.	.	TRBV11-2	CASSFDWRISSGANVLTF	TGTGCCAGCAGCTTTGATTGGCGGATTAGCTCTGGGGCCAACGTCCTGACTTTC
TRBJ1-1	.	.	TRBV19	CASSIARLGTEAFF	TGTGCCAGTAGTATAGCTCGTTTGGGGACTGAAGCTTTCTTT
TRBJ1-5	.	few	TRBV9	CASSVEAGVGQPQHF	TGTGCCAGCAGCGTAGAGGCGGGTGTAGGGCAGCCCCAGCATTTT
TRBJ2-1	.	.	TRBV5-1	CASSLYSESSYNEQFF	TGCGCCAGCAGCTTGTACTCTGAGAGCTCCTACAATGAGCAGTTCTTC
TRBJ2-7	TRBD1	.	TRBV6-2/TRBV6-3	CASSFLDRGEQYF	TGTGCCAGCAGTTTCCTGGACAGGGGCGAGCAGTACTTC
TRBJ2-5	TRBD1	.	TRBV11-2	CASSLRGKGAKETQYF	TGTGCCAGCAGCCTCCGGGGAAAGGGGGCGAAGGAGACCCAGTACTTC
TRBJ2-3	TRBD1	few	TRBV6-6	CASRARDRTDTQYF	TGTGCCAGCAGAGCCCGGGACAGAACAGATACGCAGTATTTT
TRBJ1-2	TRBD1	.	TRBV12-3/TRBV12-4	CASRELNTGGDYGYTF	TGTGCCAGCAGGGAACTCAACACAGGGGGTGACTATGGCTACACCTTC
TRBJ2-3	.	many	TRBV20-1	CSAREATGTGDTQYF	TGCAGTGCTAGGGAAGCTACAGGGACGGGAGATACGCAGTATTTT
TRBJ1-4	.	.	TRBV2	CASSGGYRVSRTNEKLFF	TGTGCCAGCAGTGGAGGATACAGGGTGTCTAGAACTAATGAAAAACTGTTTTTT
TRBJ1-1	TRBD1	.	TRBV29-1	CSGATGEGTEAFF	TGCAGCGGTGCGACAGGGGAAGGGACTGAAGCTTTCTTT
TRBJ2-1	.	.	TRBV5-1	CASSFDPGLVNEQFF	TGCGCCAGCAGCTTTGATCCTGGGCTCGTCAATGAGCAGTTCTTC
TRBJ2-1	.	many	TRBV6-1	CASSETSYNEQFF	TGTGCCAGCAGTGAGACCTCCTACAATGAGCAGTTCTTC
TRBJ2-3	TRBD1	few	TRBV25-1	CASSEKDRERADTQYF	TGTGCCAGCAGTGAAAAGGACAGGGAGAGGGCAGATACGCAGTATTTT
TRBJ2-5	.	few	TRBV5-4	CASSPDASSVQETQYF	TGTGCCAGCAGCCCCGACGCTAGCAGCGTCCAAGAGACCCAGTACTTC
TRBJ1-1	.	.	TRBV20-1	CSATPTDGWVNTEAFF	TGCAGTGCTACACCTACGGACGGATGGGTGAACACTGAAGCTTTCTTT
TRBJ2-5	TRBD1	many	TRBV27	CASSRRQGLETQYF	TGTGCCAGCAGTCGTCGACAGGGATTAGAGACCCAGTACTTC
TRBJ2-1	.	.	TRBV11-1	CASSFGSIGRGYEQFF	TGTGCCAGCAGCTTTGGGTCGATAGGAAGGGGCTATGAGCAGTTCTTC
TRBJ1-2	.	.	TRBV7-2	CASSQDRGGYGGYTF	TGTGCCAGCAGCCAGGACCGGGGGGGGTATGGAGGCTACACCTTC
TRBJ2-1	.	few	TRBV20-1	CSARDSSHSYNEQFF	TGCAGTGCTAGAGATAGCAGTCACTCCTACAATGAGCAGTTCTTC
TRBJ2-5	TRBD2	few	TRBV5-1	CASSSLLAGESNEQYF	TGCGCCAGCTCCTCGCTACTAGCGGGAGAATCCAATGAGCAGTACTTC
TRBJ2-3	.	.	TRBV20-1	CSATRPDTQYF	TGCAGTGCTACCAGGCCCGATACGCAGTATTTT
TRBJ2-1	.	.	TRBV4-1	CASSLEAGHNEQFF	TGCGCCAGCAGCCTCGAGGCGGGACACAATGAGCAGTTCTTC
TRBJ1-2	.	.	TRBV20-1	CSARDPGVGYTF	TGCAGTGCTAGAGATCCCGGGGTTGGCTACACCTTC
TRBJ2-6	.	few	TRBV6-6	CASSYGASSGANVLTF	TGTGCCAGCAGTTACGGGGCCTCCTCTGGGGCCAACGTCCTGACTTTC
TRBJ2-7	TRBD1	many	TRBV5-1	CASSIYRDSGYEQYF	TGCGCCAGCAGCATATACCGGGACAGCGGCTACGAGCAGTACTTC
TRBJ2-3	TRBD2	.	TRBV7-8	CASSSFSGRRTDTQYF	TGTGCCAGCAGCTCCTTTAGCGGGAGAAGGACAGATACGCAGTATTTT
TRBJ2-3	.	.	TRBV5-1	CASSLQGQTDTQYF	TGCGCCAGCAGCTTGCAGGGGCAAACAGATACGCAGTATTTT
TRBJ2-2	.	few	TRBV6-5	CASSYLAVTNTGELFF	TGTGCCAGCAGTTACTTAGCGGTTACGAACACCGGGGAGCTGTTTTTT
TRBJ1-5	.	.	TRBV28	CASGSGPQPQHF	TGTGCTAGCGGGTCAGGGCCACAGCCCCAGCATTTT
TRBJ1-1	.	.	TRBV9	CASSPEGGTEAFF	TGTGCCAGCAGCCCAGAGGGGGGCACTGAAGCTTTCTTT
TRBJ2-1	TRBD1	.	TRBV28	CASKPIQDRGTNEQFF	TGTGCCAGCAAGCCAATCCAGGACAGGGGCACCAATGAGCAGTTCTTC
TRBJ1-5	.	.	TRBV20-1	CSARVGGISNQPQHF	TGCAGTGCTAGAGTGGGGGGGATTAGCAATCAGCCCCAGCATTTT
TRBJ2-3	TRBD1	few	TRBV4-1	CASSQGPGTGGFSTDTQYF	TGCGCCAGCAGCCAAGGGCCCGGGACAGGGGGTTTTAGCACAGATACGCAGTATTTT
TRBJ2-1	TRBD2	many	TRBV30	CAWRGGNEQFF	TGTGCCTGGAGGGGGGGGAATGAGCAGTTCTTC
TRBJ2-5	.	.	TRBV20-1	CSASGMGETQYF	TGCAGTGCTAGTGGAATGGGAGAGACCCAGTACTTC
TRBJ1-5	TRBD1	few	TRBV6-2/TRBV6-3	CASSRPNTGTGNQPQHF	TGTGCCAGCAGTCGACCAAATACCGGGACAGGTAATCAGCCCCAGCATTTT
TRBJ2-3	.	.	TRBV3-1	CANTGGKGTDTQYF	TGTGCCAACACTGGGGGTAAGGGGACAGATACGCAGTATTTT